Shown below are 6 T cell receptor beta chains from a single sample sequenced in a study of CD8 T cells in ankylosing spondylitis. Via MiXCR, TCRdb re-called the 5' RACE reads, giving one row per CDR3 protein. The sample lists 200,000 to 250,000 distinct CDR3 sequences, roughly a tenth occurring once. The specimen sequenced was blood, either unsorted or a sorted T cell fraction (not recorded which). These receptors all come from a male donor with ankylosing spondylitis or in good health (not recorded which).

This clonotype was seen at least ten times. The chain combines TRBV29-1 with TRBJ1-2; the D is unclear. V shed 6 bases and J shed 0 bases, with 11 bases lying between them. The V gene's germline CDR1 is SQVTM and CDR2 ANQGSEA. The CDR3 runs 13 residues. The CDR3 sequence is CSVRAPSNYGYTF. CDR3 bases: TGCAGCGTCCGGGCCCCTTCTAACTATGGCTACACCTTC. Looking up the rest from reference TRBV29-1 and TRBJ1-2 gives the full variable domain: SAVISQKPSRDICQRGTSLTIQCQVDSQVTMMFWYRQQPGQSLTLIATANQGSEATYESGFVIDKFPISRPNLTFSTLTVSNMSPEDSSIYLCSVRAPSNYGYTFGSGTRLTVV.

This clonotype was recorded at least ten times. The V and J genes are TRBV5-1 and TRBJ2-3; the D gene is possibly TRBD2 (5 bases). In germline, CDR1 is SGHRS, CDR2 YFSETQ. The CDR3 sequence is 15 residues long. Trimming cost V 0 bases and J 2 bases, with 10 bases left between them. The CDR3 nucleotides are TGCGCCAGCAGCTTGGCCGGCGGGTACACAGATACGCAGTATTTT. Translation gives CASSLAGGYTDTQYF.

Many counts were recorded for this clonotype. The chain recombines TRBV12-3 or TRBV12-4 with TRBJ1-5; 8 bases line up with TRBD1. The CDR3 runs 13 residues. J gave up 9 bases and V 4 bases, and 5 bases lay outside the gene matches. CDR3: CASSSTGQGPQHF. For the CDR3, the DNA is TGTGCCAGCAGTTCCACTGGACAGGGGCCCCAGCATTTT.

This clonotype was counted ten times or more. The chain employs TRBV6-1 and TRBJ1-1; 7 bases map to TRBD1. The CDR3 runs to 13 residues. V gave up 8 bases and J gave up 0 bases; unmatched junction bases: 3. Germline values: CDR1 MNHNS, CDR2 SASEGT. The CDR3 region has the DNA TGTGCCAGCCAGACAGGGTTGAACACTGAAGCTTTCTTT. Amino acid sequence: CASQTGLNTEAFF.

This clonotype was found many times. This rearrangement joins TRBV5-1 to TRBJ2-3; tentative D call: TRBD2 (6 bases). The germline V and J ends were trimmed by 0 bases and 0 bases, with 11 bases remaining between them. The CDR3 loop spans 16 amino acids. Germline loops: CDR1 SGHRS, CDR2 YFSETQ. The CDR3 nucleotides are TGCGCCAGCAGCTTGGTCACGGGAGTCAGCACAGATACGCAGTATTTT. Its translation is CASSLVTGVSTDTQYF.

This clonotype was detected ten times or more. In DNA, the CDR3 is TGCGCCAGCAGCCAAGATCCGGGATCTCGGGAGCAGTACTTC. Translation: CASSQDPGSREQYF. The V gene is TRBV4-1, the J gene TRBJ2-7; TRBD2 is a possible D gene (5 bases). V was clipped by 0 bases and J by 7 bases, with 13 bases between them. From germline, CDR1 is MGHRA and CDR2 YSYEKL. This CDR3 has 14 residues.